This T cell receptor beta chain was found in a study of cytomegalovirus exposure and HLA in healthy donors. General observations from the study: Later work showed greater clonal expansion in HLA-associated TCR beta chains than in equally common others. With further analysis later on, most CMV-associated TCR beta chains appeared HLA-restricted.

Note on this clone: What it binds is not known.

The PCR had 60 Vbeta and 13 Jbeta primers. Generated by immunoSEQ multiplex PCR, the TCRdb table keeps only in-frame clones and is missing some. The table has roughly 200,000 clones, about 80% seen once. This CDR3 spans 13 amino acids. Germline CDR1 MRHNA, CDR2 SNTAGT. Sequencing used PBMCs. This clonotype was obtained from a woman in her twenties or thirties in good health and CMV-seronegative. The V call is TRBV6-4, the J call TRBJ2-5; D gene uncertain. Matching the DNA end better, TRBJ2-7 makes the J call doubtful. The CDR3 region is CASSYERDSEQYF. CDR3 bases: TGTGCCAGCAGTTATGAAAGAGATTCCGAGCAGTACTTC.